Each of the 16 T cell receptor beta chains below was sequenced from the same sample in a study of OX40 agonist ivuxolimab in advanced cancers. TCRdb's copy holds only in-frame clones and misses some; the assay was immunoSEQ multiplex PCR. Among 30,000 or so clones listed, approximately 90% were seen once. The sequences come from CD4+ or CD8+ T cells sorted from blood, collected in a trial of the OX40 agonist ivuxolimab. Receptor source: an adult with an advanced solid tumor such as melanoma, head and neck, liver or kidney cancer.

The chain is built from TRBV29-1 and TRBJ1-1, with D hard to call. The CDR3 is 14 amino acids. V lost 4 bases and J 6 bases, leaving 18 bases between the germline ends. Germline CDR1 reads SQVTM; CDR2 reads ANQGSEA. The CDR3 loop reads CSVGPGPKPAEAFF. CDR3 DNA: TGCAGCGTTGGGCCGGGCCCCAAGCCCGCTGAAGCTTTCTTT.

The gene calls are TRBV27 and TRBJ2-7; D is perhaps TRBD2 (6 bases). This CDR3 contains 17 residues. V lost 3 bases to trimming and J lost 0 bases, with 18 bases between them. Looked up from germline, CDR1 is MNHEY and CDR2 is SMNVEV (reference sequence). The CDR3 region is CASSFKSGSGSSYEQYF. The DNA for the CDR3 is TGTGCCAGCAGTTTTAAAAGCGGTAGCGGCAGCTCCTACGAGCAGTACTTC.

The rearrangement uses TRBV7-9 and TRBJ2-7; D perhaps matches TRBD1 (5 bases). Trimming shortened V by 5 bases and J by 0 bases, and 11 bases separated the two germline ends. Germline CDR1 is SEHNR and CDR2 is FQNEAQ (reference sequence). The CDR3 sequence is 14 residues long. In DNA, the CDR3 is TGTGCCAGCAGCAGTCAGGGCGGCTCCTACGAGCAGTACTTC. Residues: CASSSQGGSYEQYF.

V gene TRBV29-1 combines with J gene TRBJ2-1, with D perhaps TRBD2 (6 bases). The CDR3 runs 14 residues. The V end lost 1 base, the J end lost 7 bases, and 14 bases lay between the germline ends. Germline V CDR1 and CDR2: SQVTM, ANQGSEA. CDR3 DNA: TGCAGCGTTGAAGCAAGGGACTGGACTAATGAGCAGTTCTTC. Residues: CSVEARDWTNEQFF.

The rearrangement joins TRBV5-6 to TRBJ2-2; D is ambiguous. The CDR3 has 14 residues. V gave up 2 bases and J gave up 1 base, with 6 bases separating them. Looked up from germline, CDR1 is SGHDT and CDR2 is YYEEEE. The CDR3 protein is CASSFNLNTGELFF. CDR3 DNA sequence: TGTGCCAGCAGCTTTAACCTGAACACCGGGGAGCTGTTTTTT.

In its sample, this clone was seen a few times. The chain recombines TRBV7-9 with TRBJ2-7, with 11 bases that match TRBD2. Germline CDR1 reads SEHNR; CDR2 reads FQNEAQ (reference sequence). The junction had 8 bases not matched to a gene; V was cut back by 4 bases and J by 3 bases. CDR3 length equals 16 residues. The CDR3 region has the DNA TGTGCCAGCAGCTCAACACTAGCGGGAGCTTACTACGAGCAGTACTTC. Its protein is CASSSTLAGAYYEQYF.

The chain is built from TRBV7-9 and TRBJ2-1, with 10 bases fitting TRBD2. With 6 bases clipped from V and 0 bases from J, the junction kept 8 bases outside the gene matches. This CDR3 comprises 17 residues. In germline, CDR1 is SEHNR, CDR2 FQNEAQ (reference sequence). CDR3 sequence: CASRKGLAVSSYNEQFF. As DNA, the CDR3 is TGTGCCAGCAGAAAAGGACTAGCGGTGAGCTCCTACAATGAGCAGTTCTTC.

This clone was found once. The chain has TRBV13 and TRBJ1-1; D call uncertain. Trimming took off 1 base at V and 3 bases at J, with 12 bases between the two ends. This CDR3 is built from 15 residues. Germline CDR1 and CDR2: PRHDT and FYEKMQ (reference sequence). The CDR3 loop is CASSLAGYSYTEAFF. The CDR3 nucleotides are TGTGCCAGCAGCTTAGCGGGCTACAGCTACACTGAAGCTTTCTTT.

The chain uses TRBV11-2 and TRBJ1-4, with D tentatively TRBD1 (5 bases). V was trimmed by 1 base and J by 8 bases, leaving 14 bases between them. The CDR3 has 15 residues. The germline V gene has CDR1 SGHAT and CDR2 FQNNGV. The CDR3 spells CASSLVSLREEKLFF. The CDR3 DNA sequence: TGTGCCAGCAGCTTAGTTTCTCTCAGGGAGGAAAAACTGTTTTTT.

The V and J genes are TRBV27 and TRBJ2-7; 13 bases are a match to TRBD2. This CDR3 region has 15 residues. The J segment lost 1 base and the V segment lost 4 bases, leaving 1 base of the junction unmatched. Germline-derived CDR1 and CDR2 are MNHEY and SMNVEV (reference sequence). In DNA, the CDR3 is TGTGCCAGCAGTTCGGGACTAGCGGGATCCTACGAGCAGTACTTC. It is translated as CASSSGLAGSYEQYF.

The V and J genes are TRBV2 and TRBJ2-7; 10 bases align to TRBD1. The CDR3 covers 17 residues. Germline CDR1 SNHLY, CDR2 FYNNEI. Trimming at V came to 0 bases and at J to 3 bases, leaving 8 bases not matched to a gene. The CDR3 protein is CASSEALGGQGFYEQYF. The CDR3 region has the DNA TGTGCCAGCAGTGAAGCGCTTGGGGGACAGGGGTTCTACGAGCAGTACTTC.

The chain carries TRBV27 and TRBJ2-1; possibly TRBD2 for D (7 bases). Germline CDR1 MNHEY, CDR2 SMNVEV (reference sequence). V was shortened by 5 bases and J by 4 bases, with 27 bases between the two germline ends. The CDR3 contains 19 residues. This CDR3 reads CASSGGGAFRGGGYNEQFF. CDR3 DNA: TGTGCCAGCAGTGGTGGGGGGGCATTCAGGGGCGGTGGTTACAATGAGCAGTTCTTC.

This clone has a handful of counts. The J gene is TRBJ1-1, the V gene TRBV7-9; D is undetermined. Per germline, CDR1 SEHNR and CDR2 FQNEAQ (reference sequence). The germline V and J ends were trimmed by 1 base and 0 bases, with 9 bases remaining between them. The CDR3 loop spans 15 amino acids. CDR3 coding DNA: TGTGCCAGCAGCTTAGTGGCGGGATTGAACACTGAAGCTTTCTTT. It codes for CASSLVAGLNTEAFF.

The chain carries TRBV20-1 and TRBJ2-1; no firm D call. The V end lost 6 bases, the J end lost 3 bases, and 3 bases lay between the germline ends. The CDR3 loop spans 10 amino acids. Germline lookup yields CDR1 DFQATT and CDR2 SNEGSKA (reference sequence). The CDR3 here is CSAIYNEQFF. CDR3 DNA sequence: TGCAGTGCCATCTACAATGAGCAGTTCTTC.

This sequence joins TRBV5-1 and TRBJ2-3; TRBD2 might be the D (8 bases). The CDR3 spans 16 residues. Germline CDR1 is SGHRS and CDR2 is YFSETQ. Between the trimmed V and J ends, which lost 1 base and 4 bases, there was a span of 16 bases. CDR3: CASSLFRGREADTQYF. The CDR3 nucleotides read TGCGCCAGCAGCTTGTTTAGGGGGCGGGAGGCAGATACGCAGTATTTT.

The chain carries TRBV7-9 and TRBJ1-1, with D maybe TRBD1 (6 bases). The CDR3 extends over 15 amino acids. The germline CDR1 and CDR2 sequences are SEHNR and FQNEAQ (reference sequence). Trimming took 2 bases from V and 4 from J, leaving 14 bases between them. The CDR3 DNA follows: TGTGCCAGCAGCTTACGGGGCAGGGGAGGCACTGAAGCTTTCTTT. It specifies CASSLRGRGGTEAFF. Using reference TRBV7-9 and TRBJ1-1 for the parts outside the CDR3, the full variable domain is DTGVSQNPRHKITKRGQNVTFRCDPISEHNRLYWYRQTLGQGPEFLTYFQNEAQLEKSRLLSDRFSAERPKGSFSTLEIQRTEQGDSAMYLCASSLRGRGGTEAFFGQGTRLTVV.